These T cell receptor beta chains were read from a single sample in a study of response to subunit inactivated influenza vaccine. Each CDR3 protein is one row after TCRdb ran MiXCR on the RT-PCR reads. Altogether about 800,000 distinct CDR3 sequences are present, 21% being singletons, with the ten largest covering 9.5% to 13%. The material was PBMCs from blood, obtained roughly 5 days after vaccination. These receptor sequences come from a man aged 45 to 65 who received an inactivated influenza vaccine. The CDR3 runs from the conserved cysteine through the conserved F or W. D genes are given only for firm matches. The size field is filled for only some rows; it gives once, few, many or a size class.

v_gene: TRBV7-2; j_gene: TRBJ2-7; d_gene: -; abundance: -; CDR3nt: TGTGCCAGCAGCTTAGATTCGGGGGTAGGCTCCGAGCAGTACTTC; CDR3aa: CASSLDSGVGSEQYF
v_gene: TRBV5-5; j_gene: TRBJ2-7; d_gene: -; abundance: few; CDR3nt: TGTGCCAGCAGCTTGGATGGAACCCCCTACGAGCAGTACTTC; CDR3aa: CASSLDGTPYEQYF
v_gene: TRBV20-1; j_gene: TRBJ2-3; d_gene: -; abundance: few; CDR3nt: TGCAGTGCTAGTATCCAGGGTATCACAGATACGCAGTATTTT; CDR3aa: CSASIQGITDTQYF
v_gene: TRBV5-1; j_gene: TRBJ1-2; d_gene: TRBD1; abundance: few; CDR3nt: TGCGCCAGCAGCTCTGGACAGGGAACTAACTATGGCTACACCTTC; CDR3aa: CASSSGQGTNYGYTF
v_gene: TRBV5-1; j_gene: TRBJ2-7; d_gene: TRBD2; abundance: few; CDR3nt: TGCGCCAGCAGCCTAGCCGGACTAGCGGGCCCTACGTCCTACGAGCAGTACTTC; CDR3aa: CASSLAGLAGPTSYEQYF
v_gene: TRBV5-1; j_gene: TRBJ1-2; d_gene: TRBD1; abundance: few; CDR3nt: TGCGCCAGCAGCCTGGCTGACGGGACAGAGAATGGCTACACCTTC; CDR3aa: CASSLADGTENGYTF
v_gene: TRBV10-3; j_gene: TRBJ1-1; d_gene: TRBD1; abundance: -; CDR3nt: TGTGCCTCCGACAGGGGAAACACTGAAGCTTTCTTT; CDR3aa: CASDRGNTEAFF
v_gene: TRBV11-2; j_gene: TRBJ2-1; d_gene: TRBD2; abundance: few; CDR3nt: TGTGCCAGCAGCCCCGGGACTAGCGGGAGGGGCCGATACAATGAGCAGTTCTTC; CDR3aa: CASSPGTSGRGRYNEQFF
v_gene: TRBV6-1; j_gene: TRBJ2-2; d_gene: -; abundance: few; CDR3nt: TGTGCCAGCAGGATAAACGCGAACACCGGGGAGCTGTTTTTT; CDR3aa: CASRINANTGELFF
v_gene: TRBV5-1; j_gene: TRBJ1-2; d_gene: TRBD1; abundance: few; CDR3nt: TGCGCCAGCAGCGAAACAGGGGGCGCTGGATATGGCTACACCTTC; CDR3aa: CASSETGGAGYGYTF
v_gene: TRBV20-1; j_gene: TRBJ2-3; d_gene: TRBD2; abundance: few; CDR3nt: TGCAGTGCTAGATTAGCACAAGGCGGGAGCCCAGATACGCAGTATTTT; CDR3aa: CSARLAQGGSPDTQYF
v_gene: TRBV9; j_gene: TRBJ2-3; d_gene: TRBD2; abundance: few; CDR3nt: TGTGCCAGCAGCGTTAGAGCGGGAGGGCCAACAGATACGCAGTATTTT; CDR3aa: CASSVRAGGPTDTQYF
v_gene: TRBV15; j_gene: TRBJ2-5; d_gene: -; abundance: -; CDR3nt: TGTGCCACCAGCAGGAGGCAGGGATGGACGGAAGAGACCCAGTACTTC; CDR3aa: CATSRRQGWTEETQYF
v_gene: TRBV27; j_gene: TRBJ2-7; d_gene: TRBD1; abundance: few; CDR3nt: TGTGCCAGTGCCCCATTCGCCCGGGACAGCTACGAGCAGTACTTC; CDR3aa: CASAPFARDSYEQYF
v_gene: TRBV6-5; j_gene: TRBJ2-2; d_gene: -; abundance: -; CDR3nt: TGTGCCAGCAGTTACTCGCTGGGACCCGGGGAGCTGTTTTTT; CDR3aa: CASSYSLGPGELFF
v_gene: TRBV9; j_gene: TRBJ2-7; d_gene: TRBD1; abundance: -; CDR3nt: TGTGCCAGCAGCAAGGACAGGGAGAGCTCCTACGAGCAGTACTTC; CDR3aa: CASSKDRESSYEQYF